The next 32 T cell receptor beta chains were all read from a single sample in a study of a mutant IDH1 vaccine in newly diagnosed glioma. Antigens for these TCRs are unknown. Using immunoSEQ multiplex PCR, the repertoire was profiled, and TCRdb retains in-frame clones only, with some absent. The sample has tens of thousands of clones, about 70% seen once; the top ten hold over 6.5%. Time point given: week 35, safety follow-up. One vaccine dose held 300 ug of mutant IDH1 20-mer peptide and came with topical imiquimod. The sequenced sample was PBMCs, obtained from a glioma patient whose treatment included an IDH1 peptide vaccine. These TCRs come from a man aged 50 to 60 with glioma.

J is TRBJ1-1 and V is TRBV19, with D perhaps matching TRBD1 (5 bases). Trimming removed 6 bases at V and 0 bases at J, with 14 bases between. CDR3 length: 15 amino acids. From germline, CDR1 is LNHDA and CDR2 SQIVND (reference sequence). CDR3 loop: CASSYAGTLNTEAFF. The CDR3 DNA is TGTGCCAGTAGCTACGCCGGGACTTTGAACACTGAAGCTTTCTTT.

The chain joins TRBV6-5 to TRBJ1-2, with a tentative D call TRBD1 (6 bases). CDR1 is MNHEY and CDR2 is SVGAGI in the germline V gene. The CDR3 runs to 15 residues. V was clipped by 5 bases and J by 4 bases, with 17 bases between them. The CDR3 DNA reads as TGTGCCAGCAGTCCCCAAATCTGGGGGGCCTATGGCTACACCTTC. Translated, it gives CASSPQIWGAYGYTF.

The chain recombines TRBV10-2 with TRBJ2-3; possible D gene TRBD2, 5 bases. Germline V gene data show CDR1 as WSHSY and CDR2 as SAAADI. CDR3 length equals 15 residues. V shed 5 bases and J shed 6 bases, with 18 bases lying between them. The CDR3 spells CASSPSRRTLDTQYF. Here the CDR3 DNA reads TGCGCCAGCAGTCCCTCCCGGAGGACGTTGGATACGCAGTATTTT.

The chain joins TRBV29-1 to TRBJ2-3; TRBD2 matches 11 bases. CDR1 and CDR2 from the germline V gene are SQVTM and ANQGSEA. The CDR3 is 13 amino acids. V shed 7 bases, J shed 3 bases, and the junction held 3 bases outside the gene matches. The chain's CDR3 is CSATSGSTDTQYF. In nucleotides, the CDR3 is TGCAGCGCTACTAGCGGGAGTACAGATACGCAGTATTTT.

There are a few counts of this clone. The chain links TRBV27 to TRBJ1-5; D is undetermined. Trimming cost V 0 bases and J 6 bases, with 6 bases left between them. The germline gives CDR1 MNHEY, CDR2 SMNVEV (reference sequence). This CDR3 has 13 amino acids. The CDR3 loop is CASSLSIFQPQHF. The CDR3 coding sequence is TGTGCCAGCAGTTTATCGATATTTCAGCCCCAGCATTTT.

This sequence joins TRBV5-1 and TRBJ2-3; weak D call: TRBD2 (7 bases). The V gene's germline CDR1 is SGHRS and CDR2 YFSETQ. This CDR3 comprises 15 residues. Trimming stripped 1 base from V and 3 bases from J, with 12 bases between. The CDR3 sequence is CASSLRGAGTDTQYF. The DNA of the CDR3 is TGCGCCAGCAGCTTGCGGGGGGCGGGGACAGATACGCAGTATTTT.

V usage is TRBV10-3 and J usage is TRBJ1-6; no clear D gene. Trimming pared 3 bases from V and 7 bases from J, leaving 19 bases between. The germline gives CDR1 ENHRY, CDR2 SYGVKD. The CDR3 spans 17 residues. CDR3 in amino acids: CAISDNPAGFMNSPLHF. CDR3 sequence (DNA): TGTGCCATCAGTGATAATCCGGCGGGGTTTATGAATTCACCCCTCCACTTT.

DNA of the CDR3: TGCGCCAGCAGCCAAGGATCAGGAGATTGGGAAAAACTGTTTTTT. Amino acid sequence: CASSQGSGDWEKLFF. V usage is TRBV4-1 and J usage is TRBJ1-4; D is unclear. V lost 1 base to trimming and J lost 8 bases, with 14 bases between them. The CDR3 consists of 15 residues. The germline V gene has CDR1 MGHRA and CDR2 YSYEKL.

The chain combines TRBV5-1 with TRBJ2-1, with 11 positions matching TRBD2. Trimming removed 4 bases from V and 10 bases from J; junction bases left unmatched: 7. CDR1 and CDR2 from the germline V gene are SGHRS and YFSETQ. This CDR3 has 14 amino acids. The DNA for the CDR3 is TGCGCCAGCAGCACTAGCGGGAGCCGAACGGAGCAGTTCTTC. Translating gives CASSTSGSRTEQFF.

The chain is built from TRBV4-2 and TRBJ2-3; a weak D match, TRBD2 (5 bases). The CDR3 length is 17 residues. Germline-derived CDR1 and CDR2 are LGHNA and YNFKEQ. V was shortened by 0 bases and J by 0 bases, with 13 bases between the two germline ends. CDR3 residues: CASSQDRASPSTDTQYF. The CDR3 DNA follows: TGTGCCAGCAGCCAAGATCGGGCTAGCCCTAGCACAGATACGCAGTATTTT.

The V gene is TRBV7-2, the J gene TRBJ2-7; TRBD2 matches 7 bases. Trimming removed 5 bases from V and 2 bases from J; junction bases left unmatched: 6. This CDR3 region has 14 residues. CDR1 and CDR2 (germline): SGHTA, FQGNSA. CDR3 loop: CASSTPSGPYEQYF. CDR3 coding DNA: TGTGCCAGCAGCACTCCTAGCGGACCCTACGAGCAGTACTTC.

This clone was detected a few times. The DNA of the CDR3 is TGTGCCAGCACCCCGGACCTAAACACTGAAGCTTTCTTT. This gives the protein CASTPDLNTEAFF. This chain links TRBV9 with TRBJ1-1; no clear D. Trimming removed 6 bases at V and 2 bases at J, with 11 bases between. There are 13 residues in the CDR3. Germline loops: CDR1 SGDLS, CDR2 YYNGEE. The full variable domain, with the rest looked up from reference TRBV9 and TRBJ1-1, is DSGVTQTPKHLITATGQRVTLRCSPRSGDLSVYWYQQSLDQGLQFLIQYYNGEERAKGNILERFSAQQFPDLHSELNLSSLELGDSALYFCASTPDLNTEAFFGQGTRLTVV.

In nucleotides, the CDR3 is TGTGCCAGCAGCGAATACGAGCAGTACTTC. Encoded protein: CASSEYEQYF. The chain links TRBV6-6 to TRBJ2-7; D gene ambiguous. CDR1 is MNHNY, CDR2 SVGAGI, per germline (reference sequence). V shed 6 bases and J shed 4 bases, with 4 bases lying between them. The CDR3 is made up of 10 amino acids.

This clone occurred a few times. The chain is built from TRBV29-1 and TRBJ2-7; 8 bases map to TRBD2. CDR3 length: 13 amino acids. CDR1 SQVTM and CDR2 ANQGSEA come from the germline V gene. With V trimmed by 7 bases and J by 3 bases, 8 bases remained unmatched. The CDR3 nucleotides are TGCAGCGCAGTAGCGGGACCAGACTACGAGCAGTACTTC. Encoded protein: CSAVAGPDYEQYF.

This clone has only one observation. This rearrangement joins TRBV6-1 to TRBJ1-1; TRBD1 might be the D (5 bases). The ends were cut back, 6 bases at V and 11 bases at J, with 16 bases in the middle. CDR1 and CDR2 from the germline V gene are MNHNS and SASEGT. The CDR3 consists of 12 residues. CDR3 in amino acids: CASRSASPGAFF. In DNA, the CDR3 is TGTGCCAGCAGATCGGCGTCCCCAGGGGCTTTCTTT.

Worth noting for this clone: Other DNA variants within this sample encode the same CDR3. The chain joins TRBV9 to TRBJ2-5; D not certain. V was trimmed by 0 bases and J by 2 bases, leaving 8 bases between them. Germline CDR1 is SGDLS and CDR2 is YYNGEE. This CDR3 spans 14 amino acids. The CDR3 sequence is CASSVEQSQETQYF. The CDR3 DNA sequence: TGTGCCAGCAGCGTAGAGCAATCGCAAGAGACCCAGTACTTC.

The J gene is TRBJ1-2, the V gene TRBV11-2, with no clear D. This CDR3 comprises 14 residues. The V gene lost 5 bases and the J gene lost 4 bases, with 14 bases spanning the gap. Germline V gene sequence: CDR1 SGHAT, CDR2 FQNNGV. The CDR3 coding sequence is TGTGCCAGCAGCCCCGAAGGCAGCTTCTATGGCTACACCTTC. Amino acids: CASSPEGSFYGYTF.

This chain joins TRBV9 and TRBJ1-2; D remains ambiguous. Germline V gives CDR1 SGDLS, CDR2 YYNGEE. The V gene lost 5 bases and the J gene lost 5 bases, with 4 bases spanning the gap. The CDR3 spans 10 residues. CDR3 region: CASRSYGYTF. Written as DNA, the CDR3 is TGTGCCAGCAGATCTTATGGCTACACCTTC.

V is TRBV5-5 and J is TRBJ2-7; a weak D match, TRBD1 (5 bases). CDR3 length: 13 amino acids. Deletions cut 2 bases from V and 0 bases from J, with 6 bases between. CDR1 and CDR2 from the germline V gene are SGHKS and YYEKEE (reference sequence). The CDR3 is CASSFGASYEQYF. The DNA for the CDR3 is TGTGCCAGCAGCTTTGGGGCCTCCTACGAGCAGTACTTC.

The chain carries TRBV7-2 and TRBJ2-1; TRBD2 agrees at 7 bases. Germline V gene sequence: CDR1 SGHTA, CDR2 FQGNSA. Unmatched junction bases numbered 4, after V lost 1 base and J lost 7 bases. This CDR3 spans 14 amino acids. The CDR3 reads CASSLERDGNEQFF. The CDR3 coding sequence is TGTGCCAGCAGCTTAGAGCGGGACGGGAATGAGCAGTTCTTC. Together with reference TRBV7-2 and TRBJ2-1, the CDR3 gives the full variable domain: GAGVSQSPSNKVTEKGKDVELRCDPISGHTALYWYRQSLGQGLEFLIYFQGNSAPDKSGLPSDRFSAERTGGSVSTLTIQRTQQEDSAVYLCASSLERDGNEQFFGPGTRLTVL.

This clone came up a few times. V usage is TRBV5-1 and J usage is TRBJ1-2; 7 nucleotides match TRBD1. The CDR3 consists of 13 residues. The V gene's germline CDR1 is SGHRS and CDR2 YFSETQ. V was pared by 3 bases and J by 6 bases, with 5 bases of the junction left unmatched. In nucleotides, the CDR3 is TGCGCCAGCAGCTCGACAGGGCTGCATGGCTACACCTTC. This encodes CASSSTGLHGYTF.

As DNA, the CDR3 is TGTGCCAGCAGCTCTTGGACCGTCAGCTATGGCTACACCTTC. It translates to CASSSWTVSYGYTF. The chain couples TRBV5-6 to TRBJ1-2; D remains ambiguous. V was shortened by 3 bases and J by 4 bases, with 13 bases between the two germline ends. This CDR3 is built from 14 residues. Looked up from germline, CDR1 is SGHDT and CDR2 is YYEEEE.

The genes are TRBV14 and TRBJ2-5; 7 nucleotides line up with TRBD2. This CDR3 spans 14 amino acids. CDR1 and CDR2 from the germline V gene are SGHDN and FVKESK. Trimming took 10 bases from V and 1 from J; bases not matched to a gene: 9. The CDR3 DNA reads TGTGCCACCCTGGGGGAGGGAGCCCAAGAGACCCAGTACTTC. Protein sequence: CATLGEGAQETQYF.

The J gene is TRBJ2-2, the V gene TRBV5-1, with D perhaps being TRBD1 or TRBD2 (6 bases each). Germline V gene data show CDR1 as SGHRS and CDR2 as YFSETQ. The CDR3 extends over 14 amino acids. V lost 3 bases to trimming and J lost 6 bases, with 12 bases between them. The CDR3: CASSWWGAAGELFF. For the CDR3, the DNA is TGCGCCAGCAGCTGGTGGGGGGCCGCCGGGGAGCTGTTTTTT.

The V and J genes are TRBV7-9 and TRBJ1-4; D gene unclear. Germline lookup yields CDR1 SEHNR and CDR2 FQNEAQ (reference sequence). V was pared by 5 bases and J by 5 bases, with 12 bases between. This CDR3 contains 14 residues. The CDR3 region has the DNA TGTGCCAGCAGCGGCCACGGACTGAATGAAAAACTGTTTTTT. This translates into CASSGHGLNEKLFF.

This chain links TRBV5-1 with TRBJ2-6, with no clear D. V was pared by 4 bases and J by 2 bases, with 7 bases between. CDR1 and CDR2 (germline): SGHRS, YFSETQ. CDR3 length: 14 residues. The CDR3 DNA sequence: TGCGCCAGCAGCCCAGATCCTGGGGCCAACGTCCTGACTTTC. Translated: CASSPDPGANVLTF.

The chain is built from TRBV7-2 and TRBJ2-7, with D unresolved. Germline CDR1 is SGHTA and CDR2 is FQGNSA. The ends were cut back, 2 bases at V and 0 bases at J, with 2 bases in the middle. CDR3 size: 12 residues. The CDR3 here is CASSLSSYEQYF. CDR3 DNA sequence: TGTGCCAGCAGCTTATCCTCCTACGAGCAGTACTTC. The variable domain in full, with the rest retrieved from reference TRBV7-2 and TRBJ2-7, is GAGVSQSPSNKVTEKGKDVELRCDPISGHTALYWYRQSLGQGLEFLIYFQGNSAPDKSGLPSDRFSAERTGGSVSTLTIQRTQQEDSAVYLCASSLSSYEQYFGPGTRLTVT.

The V call is TRBV30, the J call TRBJ1-2, with D perhaps TRBD1 (6 bases). This CDR3 is 14 amino acids long. Germline values: CDR1 GTSNPN, CDR2 SVGIG (reference sequence). CDR3 amino acids: CASRGPFRLYGYTF. CDR3 sequence (DNA): TGTGCAAGCAGGGGACCTTTCCGGTTGTATGGCTACACCTTC.

The CDR3 nucleotides read TGCGCCAGCAGCTTGGGATGGGGCTACACCTTC. Translating gives CASSLGWGYTF. V gene TRBV5-1 combines with J gene TRBJ1-2; unclear D gene. The length of the CDR3 is 11 residues. Per germline, CDR1 SGHRS and CDR2 YFSETQ. Trimming pared 0 bases from V and 8 bases from J, leaving 5 bases between.

This clone was recorded a few times. The chain recombines TRBV19 with TRBJ1-1; no definite D call. V lost 6 bases and J 6 bases, leaving 17 bases between the germline ends. In germline, CDR1 is LNHDA, CDR2 SQIVND (reference sequence). The CDR3 contains 14 residues. In DNA, the CDR3 is TGTGCCAGTAGGGCAATCCTCTCGGTGGCTGAAGCTTTCTTT. The encoded protein is CASRAILSVAEAFF.

The chain carries TRBV7-2 and TRBJ2-5, with 7 nucleotides matching TRBD1. Germline V gene data show CDR1 as SGHTA and CDR2 as FQGNSA. This CDR3 has 14 amino acids. The V gene end was trimmed by 5 bases and the J gene end by 5 bases; junction bases not matched to a gene: 8. As DNA, the CDR3 is TGTGCCAGCAGCAACGGGGACAGATATGAGACCCAGTACTTC. This codes for CASSNGDRYETQYF.

The V and J genes are TRBV6-5 and TRBJ1-1, with a weak D call TRBD1 (5 bases). Looked up from germline, CDR1 is MNHEY and CDR2 is SVGAGI. The CDR3 has 13 amino acids. The ends were cut back, 5 bases at V and 7 bases at J, with 14 bases in the middle. This chain's CDR3 is CASSARGGLEAFF. The DNA for the CDR3 is TGTGCCAGCAGTGCCCGGGGCGGGCTTGAAGCTTTCTTT.